Listed below are T cell receptor beta chains from one sample, sequenced in a study of STAT5B mutations in CD4+ large granular lymphocyte leukemia. Assay: immunoSEQ multiplex PCR; the TCRdb copy retains only in-frame clones and omits some. This table has 30,000 or so clones, around 85% appearing once. Specimen: CD4+ T cells from blood buffy coats. Receptors originate from a human donor in good health. CDR3s include the opening cysteine and the closing phenylalanine or tryptophan.

v_call: TRBV9
j_call: TRBJ2-2
cdr3_length: 14
cdr3_aa: CASSARGNTGELFF

v_call: TRBV7-2
j_call: TRBJ1-1
cdr3_length: 12
cdr3_aa: CASSGGYTEAFF

v_call: TRBV7-3
j_call: TRBJ2-2
cdr3_length: 15
cdr3_aa: CASSLAGLDTGELFF

v_call: TRBV7-8
j_call: TRBJ1-5
cdr3_length: 12
cdr3_aa: CASSLVGQPQHF

v_call: TRBV25-1
j_call: TRBJ2-3
cdr3_length: 13
cdr3_aa: CASSELSPDTQYF

v_call: TRBV7-2
j_call: TRBJ2-1
cdr3_length: 18
cdr3_aa: CASSPRSTSTLRDNEQFF

v_call: TRBV7-8
j_call: TRBJ2-2
cdr3_length: 19
cdr3_aa: CASSYLFRLAGASSGELFF

v_call: TRBV11-2
j_call: TRBJ1-1
cdr3_length: 13
cdr3_aa: CASSHRVNTEAFF

v_call: TRBV2
j_call: TRBJ2-2
cdr3_length: 13
cdr3_aa: CASRGEPTGELFF

v_call: TRBV7-2
j_call: TRBJ1-2
cdr3_length: 14
cdr3_aa: CASSLWTANYGYTF

v_call: TRBV4-1
j_call: TRBJ2-1
cdr3_length: 14
cdr3_aa: CASSPGPLDNEQFF

v_call: TRBV10-3
j_call: TRBJ2-1
cdr3_length: 14
cdr3_aa: CAITPGNSYNEQFF

v_call: TRBV5-6
j_call: TRBJ2-5
cdr3_length: 15
cdr3_aa: CASSPRRGYQETQYF

v_call: TRBV19
j_call: TRBJ2-7
cdr3_length: 18
cdr3_aa: CASSVATSGILGAYEQYF

v_call: TRBV11-2
j_call: TRBJ2-5
cdr3_length: 16
cdr3_aa: CASSLGGTVYQETQYF

v_call: TRBV28
j_call: TRBJ1-4
cdr3_length: 12
cdr3_aa: CASSFSGEKLFF

v_call: TRBV5-1
j_call: TRBJ1-4
cdr3_length: 15
cdr3_aa: CASSSSGLTNEKLFF

v_call: TRBV19
j_call: TRBJ2-7
cdr3_length: 16
cdr3_aa: CASSIDKRGPADEQYF

v_call: TRBV28
j_call: TRBJ1-2
cdr3_length: 12
cdr3_aa: CASSGMNYGYTF

v_call: TRBV7-9
j_call: TRBJ1-1
cdr3_length: 13
cdr3_aa: CASKVGGNTEAFF

v_call: TRBV10-1
j_call: TRBJ2-3
cdr3_length: 15
cdr3_aa: CASSEGTSRTDTQYF

v_call: TRBV7-6
j_call: TRBJ1-1
cdr3_length: 14
cdr3_aa: CASSPRTGETEAFF

v_call: TRBV18
j_call: TRBJ1-1
cdr3_length: 15
cdr3_aa: CASSPFEGRNTEAFF

v_call: TRBV10-1
j_call: TRBJ1-2
cdr3_length: 15
cdr3_aa: CASSDPRTGGHGYTF

v_call: TRBV7-3
j_call: TRBJ2-3
cdr3_length: 13
cdr3_aa: CASSFRGTDTQYF

v_call: TRBV6-1
j_call: TRBJ2-5
cdr3_length: 13
cdr3_aa: CASSGSAQETQYF

v_call: TRBV27
j_call: TRBJ2-7
cdr3_length: 11
cdr3_aa: CASTETYEQYF

v_call: TRBV15
j_call: TRBJ2-3
cdr3_length: 18
cdr3_aa: CATSSGGNSDTSTDTQYF

v_call: TRBV28
j_call: TRBJ1-3
cdr3_length: 16
cdr3_aa: CASSSWGGRSGNTIYF

v_call: TRBV7-9
j_call: TRBJ1-3
cdr3_length: 14
cdr3_aa: CASSYGTGGNTIYF

v_call: TRBV5-8
j_call: TRBJ2-5
cdr3_length: 17
cdr3_aa: CASSRQKTSGKVETQYF